The clone carrying this T cell receptor beta chain was observed a single time. Its antigen is not known. The data originate from a study of T cell clonotyping in hematopoietic cell transplantation. Study overall: Recipients' pretransplant samples followed cytoreduction. Notes on the study in general: Broader posttransplant TCR repertoire diversity was predicted by graft donor and pretransplant recipient Inverse Simpson Index values.

Only in-frame clones appear in the TCRdb table, and some are missing; sequencing was by immunoSEQ multiplex PCR. The sample shows approximately 80,000 clones, 90% to 97% of them seen only once. Time point: recipient sample about 28 days before transplant, after cytoreduction. Recipient blood drawn about 28 days pretransplant and days 30, 100, 180 after. With 6 bases removed from V and 0 bases from J, the gap between germline ends came to 8 bases. The germline V gene encodes CDR1 MDHEN and CDR2 SYDVKM. The CDR3 consists of 13 residues. This sequence joins TRBV28 and TRBJ1-1; D is undetermined. The material was peripheral blood mononuclear cells, obtained before stem cell transplant. The sequence derives from a woman between 45 and 60 years old with acute myeloid leukemia. Some clones in this sample may be carry-over from other donors' samples. CDR3 loop: CASREGMNTEAFF. CDR3 nucleotides: TGTGCCAGCAGGGAAGGGATGAACACTGAAGCTTTCTTT.